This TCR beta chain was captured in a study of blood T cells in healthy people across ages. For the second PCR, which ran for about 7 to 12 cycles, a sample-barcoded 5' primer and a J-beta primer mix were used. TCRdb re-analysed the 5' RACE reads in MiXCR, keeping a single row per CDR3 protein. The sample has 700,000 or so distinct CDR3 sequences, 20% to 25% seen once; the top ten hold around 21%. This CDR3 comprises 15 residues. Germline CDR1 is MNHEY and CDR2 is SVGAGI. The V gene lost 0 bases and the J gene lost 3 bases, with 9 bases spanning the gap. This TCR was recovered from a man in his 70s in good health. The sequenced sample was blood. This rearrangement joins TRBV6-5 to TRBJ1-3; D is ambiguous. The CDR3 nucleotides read TGTGCCAGCAGTTACTCGGAGGGTTTTGGAAACACCATATATTTT. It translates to CASSYSEGFGNTIYF.